The 28 T cell receptor beta chains below were found in one sample sequenced in a study of blood T cell repertoires in COVID-19. Assay used: immunoSEQ multiplex PCR; TCRdb lists only in-frame clones, some missing. The sample has some 310,000 clones, nearly 90% seen once. Material for sequencing was peripheral blood. These receptors were collected from a woman aged 35 to 49 with COVID-19, enrolled during active disease.

The V call is TRBV7-8, the J call TRBJ2-1; TRBD2 aligns across 8 bases. J gave up 5 bases and V 2 bases, and 8 bases lay outside the gene matches. CDR3 size: 16 residues. Germline values: CDR1 SGHVS, CDR2 FQNEAQ. DNA for the CDR3: TGTGCCAGCAGCTTATCCCCGGGACTAGGCCACAATGAGCAGTTCTTC. This codes for CASSLSPGLGHNEQFF.

The chain has TRBV14 and TRBJ2-2; 7 bases map to TRBD1. V gave up 1 base and J gave up 5 bases; unmatched junction bases: 4. Germline values: CDR1 SGHDN, CDR2 FVKESK. CDR3 size: 15 residues. CDR3 region: CASSQVRGKTGELFF. The CDR3 region has the DNA TGTGCCAGCAGCCAAGTCAGGGGGAAAACCGGGGAGCTGTTTTTT.

The genes are TRBV30 and TRBJ2-7; D is unclear. The germline V and J ends were trimmed by 0 bases and 2 bases, with 8 bases remaining between them. The CDR3 loop spans 13 amino acids. Germline V lookup: CDR1 GTSNPN, CDR2 SVGIG (reference sequence). CDR3 sequence: CAWSVARPYEQYF. The DNA of the CDR3 is TGTGCCTGGAGTGTAGCCAGGCCCTACGAGCAGTACTTC. The full variable domain, with the rest looked up from reference TRBV30 and TRBJ2-7, is SQTIHQWPATLVQPVGSPLSLECTVEGTSNPNLYWYRQAAGRGLQLLFYSVGIGQISSEVPQNLSASRPQDRQFILSSKKLLLSDSGFYLCAWSVARPYEQYFGPGTRLTVT.

The chain couples TRBV28 to TRBJ2-1, with D uncertain. The CDR3 covers 16 residues. Per the germline V gene, CDR1 is MDHEN and CDR2 is SYDVKM. Trimming removed 3 bases from V and 9 bases from J, with 21 bases in between. This chain's CDR3 is CASSLGGWSRGGEQFF. The DNA for the CDR3 is TGTGCCAGCAGTTTGGGTGGGTGGTCCCGAGGCGGTGAGCAGTTCTTC.

A word on this clone: The sample contains more than one DNA sequence encoding this CDR3. The chain employs TRBV7-9 and TRBJ1-1; D may be TRBD1 (5 bases). CDR3 length: 14 residues. Trimming stripped 4 bases from V and 2 bases from J, with 11 bases between. CDR1 and CDR2 (germline): SEHNR, FQNEAQ (reference sequence). For the CDR3, the DNA is TGTGCCAGCAGCTCCGGGCAGGGTAACACTGAAGCTTTCTTT. Protein: CASSSGQGNTEAFF.

The chain combines TRBV4-3 with TRBJ1-2; the D is unclear. Trimming cost V 1 base and J 7 bases, with 16 bases left between them. There are 15 residues in the CDR3. Germline lookup yields CDR1 LGHNA and CDR2 YSLEER. The CDR3 nucleotides read TGCGCCAGCAGCCAAGCCCCCGGGGTCCTTGGTGGCTACACCTTC. Encoded protein: CASSQAPGVLGGYTF.

The chain has TRBV5-1 and TRBJ2-1; tentative D call: TRBD2 (7 bases). The V and J ends lost 2 bases and 7 bases respectively, with 13 bases between them. The CDR3 length is 14 residues. Germline lookup yields CDR1 SGHRS and CDR2 YFSETQ. CDR3 sequence: CASSLGGGQNEQFF. The CDR3 nucleotides are TGCGCCAGCAGCTTAGGCGGGGGACAAAATGAGCAGTTCTTC.

V and J are TRBV10-2 and TRBJ1-2, with a possible D match to TRBD1 (5 bases). In germline, CDR1 is WSHSY, CDR2 SAAADI. The CDR3 extends over 17 amino acids. Trimming removed 3 bases at V and 4 bases at J, with 21 bases between. CDR3 DNA sequence: TGCGCCAGCAGTGAATGGAGAGACAGCTCCCTCCGCTATGGCTACACCTTC. It yields the protein CASSEWRDSSLRYGYTF.

The chain uses TRBV11-2 and TRBJ2-5, with D uncertain. The V gene's germline CDR1 is SGHAT and CDR2 FQNNGV. The CDR3 runs to 13 residues. Trimming left V 5 bases short and J 4 bases short, with 11 bases between. The CDR3 loop reads CASSLEWAETQYF. The CDR3 DNA follows: TGTGCCAGCAGCCTGGAATGGGCAGAGACCCAGTACTTC.

The rearrangement links TRBV15 to TRBJ1-5, with TRBD1 matching 7 bases. Germline assignment: CDR1 LNHNV and CDR2 YYDKDF (reference sequence). CDR3 length: 17 residues. The V segment lost 4 bases and the J segment 3 bases; nucleotides outside the gene matches: 12. Here the CDR3 DNA reads TGTGCCACCAGCACCACCCGGGACAGATTCTTCAATCAGCCCCAGCATTTT. Protein: CATSTTRDRFFNQPQHF. Full variable domain (outside the CDR3, taken from reference TRBV15 and TRBJ1-5): DAMVIQNPRYQVTQFGKPVTLSCSQTLNHNVMYWYQQKSSQAPKLLFHYYDKDFNNEADTPDNFQSRRPNTSFCFLDIRSPGLGDTAMYLCATSTTRDRFFNQPQHFGDGTRLSIL.

This chain connects TRBV6-6 to TRBJ2-7; 13 bases align to TRBD2. The V and J ends lost 6 bases and 6 bases, in that order; junction bases with no gene match: 11. This CDR3 has 16 residues. Per germline, CDR1 MNHNY and CDR2 SVGAGI (reference sequence). The CDR3 sequence: CASSQTGGLAGSEQYF. The CDR3 nucleotides are TGTGCCAGCAGCCAAACAGGGGGACTAGCGGGGAGCGAGCAGTACTTC.

The V call is TRBV12-3 or TRBV12-4, the J call TRBJ2-7, with a possible D match to TRBD1 (5 bases). The CDR3 has 13 residues. The ends were cut back, 7 bases at V and 0 bases at J, with 10 bases in the middle. The CDR3: CASTRQGSYEQYF. The CDR3 bases are TGTGCCAGCACCCGCCAGGGCTCCTACGAGCAGTACTTC.

This clone has just one count. V usage is TRBV28 and J usage is TRBJ2-5; tentatively, D is TRBD2 (6 bases). CDR1 and CDR2 (germline): MDHEN, SYDVKM. The CDR3 extends over 16 amino acids. V lost 2 bases, J lost 6 bases, and 19 bases lay in between. The CDR3 sequence is CASSLVAGPRGKTQYF. Written as DNA, the CDR3 is TGTGCCAGCAGTTTAGTGGCAGGGCCCCGGGGGAAGACCCAGTACTTC. Complete variable domain (other parts from reference TRBV28 and TRBJ2-5): DVKVTQSSRYLVKRTGEKVFLECVQDMDHENMFWYRQDPGLGLRLIYFSYDVKMKEKGDIPEGYSVSREKKERFSLILESASTNQTSMYLCASSLVAGPRGKTQYFGPGTRLLVL.

This chain connects TRBV5-4 to TRBJ1-6, with D perhaps matching TRBD1 (6 bases). The CDR3 runs 13 residues. The V and J ends lost 5 bases and 13 bases respectively, with 16 bases between them. Germline loops: CDR1 SGHNT, CDR2 YYREEE (reference sequence). The CDR3 sequence: CASSRDTDDPLHF. The CDR3 nucleotides read TGTGCCAGCAGTCGGGACACGGACGATCCCCTCCACTTT.

The genes are TRBV7-9 and TRBJ1-2; 10 bases line up with TRBD1. V was pared by 1 base and J by 4 bases, with 6 bases of the junction left unmatched. CDR1 is SEHNR, CDR2 FQNEAQ, per germline (reference sequence). This CDR3 has 16 amino acids. The CDR3 reads CASSLVGTGVSYGYTF. The CDR3, as DNA: TGTGCCAGCAGCTTAGTCGGGACAGGGGTATCCTATGGCTACACCTTC.

The chain combines TRBV6-4 with TRBJ2-1, with D tentatively TRBD1 (6 bases). Between the trimmed V and J ends, which lost 4 bases and 0 bases, there was a span of 13 bases. This CDR3 is 16 amino acids long. Germline CDR1 and CDR2: MRHNA and SNTAGT. The CDR3 DNA reads TGTGCCAGCAGTGTCCAGGGGTCAAGCTCCTACAATGAGCAGTTCTTC. Translation: CASSVQGSSSYNEQFF.

Concerning this clone itself: Different DNA sequences within this sample yield the same CDR3. The rearrangement uses TRBV7-9 and TRBJ1-2; the match to TRBD1 covers 7 bases. V shed 0 bases and J 8 bases; nucleotides not matched to a gene: 6. The CDR3 totals 14 residues. In germline, CDR1 is SEHNR, CDR2 FQNEAQ (reference sequence). CDR3 in DNA: TGTGCCAGCAGCTTAGCAAGGCAGGGGGGCGGCTACACCTTC. Translation: CASSLARQGGGYTF.

This rearrangement joins TRBV19 to TRBJ1-5; no firm D call. V lost 3 bases and J lost 8, with 14 bases in between. This CDR3 has 14 residues. Germline V gene sequence: CDR1 LNHDA, CDR2 SQIVND (reference sequence). CDR3 loop: CASSISWEVKPQHF. Written as DNA, the CDR3 is TGTGCCAGTAGTATCTCTTGGGAGGTTAAGCCCCAGCATTTT.

The chain uses TRBV11-2 and TRBJ2-2, with a tentative D call TRBD2 (5 bases). Germline CDR1 and CDR2: SGHAT and FQNNGV. CDR3 length: 14 residues. V lost 6 bases to trimming and J lost 4 bases, with 12 bases between them. CDR3 DNA: TGTGCCAGCAGACGGCCGGGGTTCACCGGGGAGCTGTTTTTT. Translated: CASRRPGFTGELFF.

The chain joins TRBV6-2 or TRBV6-3 to TRBJ2-1, with 9 bases that match TRBD2. The junction had 10 bases not matched to a gene; V was cut back by 5 bases and J by 5 bases. The CDR3 is 16 amino acids. In germline, CDR1 is MNHEY, CDR2 SVGEGT. The CDR3 DNA sequence: TGTGCCAGCAGTCCGCGGGGGACTAGCCGGAACAATGAGCAGTTCTTC. It specifies CASSPRGTSRNNEQFF.

J is TRBJ2-7 and V is TRBV15; 7 positions agree with TRBD1. The CDR3 contains 15 residues. Trimming removed 2 bases from V and 2 bases from J; junction bases left unmatched: 6. Germline CDR1 is LNHNV and CDR2 is YYDKDF (reference sequence). The CDR3 DNA sequence: TGTGCCACCAGCAGACGCGACAGGGCAGCCTACGAGCAGTACTTC. This sequence encodes CATSRRDRAAYEQYF. The complete variable domain, with remaining parts taken from reference TRBV15 and TRBJ2-7, reads DAMVIQNPRYQVTQFGKPVTLSCSQTLNHNVMYWYQQKSSQAPKLLFHYYDKDFNNEADTPDNFQSRRPNTSFCFLDIRSPGLGDTAMYLCATSRRDRAAYEQYFGPGTRLTVT.

The chain links TRBV7-8 to TRBJ1-1; tentatively, D is TRBD1 (6 bases). The CDR3 has 16 residues. Germline CDR1 is SGHVS and CDR2 is FQNEAQ. Trimming took 1 base from V and 1 from J, leaving 13 bases between them. CDR3 amino acids: CASSLVGGAENTEAFF. The CDR3 DNA is TGTGCCAGCAGCTTAGTAGGGGGGGCGGAGAACACTGAAGCTTTCTTT. The full variable domain, in which reference TRBV7-8 and TRBJ1-1 provide the parts outside the CDR3, is GAGVSQSPRYKVAKRGQDVALRCDPISGHVSLFWYQQALGQGPEFLTYFQNEAQLDKSGLPSDRFFAERPEGSVSTLKIQRTQQEDSAVYLCASSLVGGAENTEAFFGQGTRLTVV.

The CDR3 spells CASSLRAPRVDEQYF. CDR3 nucleotides: TGTGCCAGCAGCTTACGGGCGCCGCGGGTGGACGAGCAGTACTTC. This chain connects TRBV7-2 to TRBJ2-7; D might be TRBD2 (5 bases). The germline CDR1 and CDR2 sequences are SGHTA and FQGNSA. The CDR3 has 15 amino acids. Between the trimmed V and J ends, which lost 2 bases and 5 bases, there was a span of 16 bases.

The rearrangement links TRBV7-6 to TRBJ1-1; 10 bases map to TRBD1. The junction had 12 bases not matched to a gene; V was cut back by 4 bases and J by 1 base. The CDR3 spans 18 residues. Germline V gene lookup returns CDR1 SGHVS and CDR2 FNYEAQ. CDR3 DNA sequence: TGTGCCAGCAGCTCCGGTTACGGGACAGGGGAGGCGAACACTGAAGCTTTCTTT. Its protein product is CASSSGYGTGEANTEAFF.

The J gene is TRBJ1-3, the V gene TRBV30, with a weak D call TRBD1 (6 bases). The CDR3 covers 16 residues. The V and J ends lost 4 bases and 3 bases respectively, with 19 bases between them. In germline, CDR1 is GTSNPN, CDR2 SVGIG (reference sequence). DNA for the CDR3: TGTGCCTGGACCGGGGGCCGGGGGGTTATTGGAAACACCATATATTTT. It translates to CAWTGGRGVIGNTIYF.

The table lists this clone with a few counts. CDR3 sequence (DNA): TGTGCCAGCACCGAGACAGGGGTTGGGACTGAAGCTTTCTTT. Translation gives CASTETGVGTEAFF. The gene calls are TRBV2 and TRBJ1-1, with TRBD1 identical over 8 bases. CDR1 is SNHLY, CDR2 FYNNEI, per germline. The V gene end was trimmed by 7 bases and the J gene end by 5 bases; junction bases not matched to a gene: 9. This CDR3 is 14 amino acids long.

This sequence joins TRBV28 and TRBJ2-1, with TRBD1 identical over 8 bases. The CDR3 runs 15 residues. Trimming cost V 4 bases and J 2 bases; bases outside gene matches: 4. The germline V gene has CDR1 MDHEN and CDR2 SYDVKM. The DNA of the CDR3 is TGTGCCAGCAGTTCGACAGGGGCGACCTACAATGAGCAGTTCTTC. Translating it yields CASSSTGATYNEQFF.

Only a few counts were recorded for this clone. The chain joins TRBV6-6 to TRBJ2-7, with 11 bases matching TRBD1. The J segment lost 5 bases and the V segment lost 4 bases, leaving 4 bases of the junction unmatched. This CDR3 comprises 14 residues. Germline assignment: CDR1 MNHNY and CDR2 SVGAGI (reference sequence). The CDR3 sequence: CASSWRGQGDEQYF. CDR3 sequence (DNA): TGTGCCAGCAGTTGGAGGGGACAGGGGGACGAGCAGTACTTC.